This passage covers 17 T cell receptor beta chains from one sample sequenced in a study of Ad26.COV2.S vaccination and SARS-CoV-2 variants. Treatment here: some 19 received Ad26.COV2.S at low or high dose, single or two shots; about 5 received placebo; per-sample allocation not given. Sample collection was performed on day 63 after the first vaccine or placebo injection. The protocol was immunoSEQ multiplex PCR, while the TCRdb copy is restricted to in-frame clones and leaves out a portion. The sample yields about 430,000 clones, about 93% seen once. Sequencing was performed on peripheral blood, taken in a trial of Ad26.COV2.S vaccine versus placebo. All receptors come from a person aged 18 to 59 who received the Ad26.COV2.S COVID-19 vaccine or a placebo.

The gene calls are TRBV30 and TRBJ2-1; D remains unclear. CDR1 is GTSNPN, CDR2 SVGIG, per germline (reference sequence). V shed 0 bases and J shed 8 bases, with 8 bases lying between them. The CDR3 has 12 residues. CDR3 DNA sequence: TGTGCCTGGAGTGTATCCCGTTATGAGCAGTTCTTC. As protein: CAWSVSRYEQFF.

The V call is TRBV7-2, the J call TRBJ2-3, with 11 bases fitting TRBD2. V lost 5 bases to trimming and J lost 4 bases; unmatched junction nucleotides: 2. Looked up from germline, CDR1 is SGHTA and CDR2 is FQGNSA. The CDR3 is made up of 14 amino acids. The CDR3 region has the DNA TGTGCCAGCAGCATGGGACTAGCGGCAGATACGCAGTATTTT. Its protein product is CASSMGLAADTQYF.

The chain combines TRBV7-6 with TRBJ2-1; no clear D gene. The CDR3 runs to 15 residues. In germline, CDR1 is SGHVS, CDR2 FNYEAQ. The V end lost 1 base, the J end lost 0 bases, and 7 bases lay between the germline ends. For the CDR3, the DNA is TGTGCCAGCAGCTTAGGGACCAGCTCCTACAATGAGCAGTTCTTC. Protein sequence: CASSLGTSSYNEQFF.

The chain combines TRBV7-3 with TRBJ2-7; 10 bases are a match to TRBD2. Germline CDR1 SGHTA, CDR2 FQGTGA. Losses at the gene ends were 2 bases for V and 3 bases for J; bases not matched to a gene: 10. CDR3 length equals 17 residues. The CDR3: CASSLLLPGLAFYEQYF. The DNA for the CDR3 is TGTGCCAGCAGCTTACTCCTCCCGGGACTAGCGTTCTACGAGCAGTACTTC.

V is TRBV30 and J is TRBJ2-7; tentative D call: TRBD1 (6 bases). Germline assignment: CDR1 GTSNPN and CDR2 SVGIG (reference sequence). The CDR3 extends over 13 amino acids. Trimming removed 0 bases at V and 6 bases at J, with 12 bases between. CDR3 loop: CAWSVQRGGEQYF. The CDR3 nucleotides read TGTGCCTGGAGTGTACAGCGAGGGGGCGAGCAGTACTTC.

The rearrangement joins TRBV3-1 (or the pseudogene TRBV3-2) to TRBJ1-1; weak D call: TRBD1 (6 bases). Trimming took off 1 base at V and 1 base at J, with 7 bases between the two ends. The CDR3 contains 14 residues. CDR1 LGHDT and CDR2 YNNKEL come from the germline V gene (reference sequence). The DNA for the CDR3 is TGTGCCAGCAGCCAAGGACAGGCGAACACTGAAGCTTTCTTT. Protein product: CASSQGQANTEAFF.

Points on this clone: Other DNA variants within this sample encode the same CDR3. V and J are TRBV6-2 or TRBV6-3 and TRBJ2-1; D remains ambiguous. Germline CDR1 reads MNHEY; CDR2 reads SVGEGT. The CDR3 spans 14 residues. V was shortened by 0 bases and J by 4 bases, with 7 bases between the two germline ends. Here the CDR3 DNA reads TGTGCCAGCAGTTACTCAAACTCATACAATGAGCAGTTCTTC. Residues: CASSYSNSYNEQFF.

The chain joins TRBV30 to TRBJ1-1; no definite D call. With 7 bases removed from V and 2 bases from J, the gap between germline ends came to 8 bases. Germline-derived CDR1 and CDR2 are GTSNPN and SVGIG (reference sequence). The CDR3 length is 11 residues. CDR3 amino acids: CALGRNTEAFF. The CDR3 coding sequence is TGTGCCTTGGGCAGAAACACTGAAGCTTTCTTT.

DNA for the CDR3: TGTGCCTGGAGTCGTTATGAACCAGATACGCAGTATTTT. Encoded protein: CAWSRYEPDTQYF. V and J are TRBV30 and TRBJ2-3; no clear D gene. V lost 2 bases, J lost 4 bases, and 10 bases lay in between. The CDR3 is made up of 13 amino acids. Germline V lookup: CDR1 GTSNPN, CDR2 SVGIG (reference sequence).

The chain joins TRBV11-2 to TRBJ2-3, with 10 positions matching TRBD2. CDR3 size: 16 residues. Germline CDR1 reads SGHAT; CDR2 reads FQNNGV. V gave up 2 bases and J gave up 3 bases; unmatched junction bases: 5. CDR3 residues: CASSLLAGVGTDTQYF. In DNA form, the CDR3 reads TGTGCCAGCAGCTTACTAGCGGGAGTAGGTACAGATACGCAGTATTTT.

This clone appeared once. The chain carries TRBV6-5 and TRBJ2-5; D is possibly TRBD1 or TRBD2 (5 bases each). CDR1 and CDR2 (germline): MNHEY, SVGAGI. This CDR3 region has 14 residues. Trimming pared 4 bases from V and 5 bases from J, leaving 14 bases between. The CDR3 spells CASSWGTGRETQYF. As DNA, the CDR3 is TGTGCCAGCAGTTGGGGGACCGGAAGGGAGACCCAGTACTTC.

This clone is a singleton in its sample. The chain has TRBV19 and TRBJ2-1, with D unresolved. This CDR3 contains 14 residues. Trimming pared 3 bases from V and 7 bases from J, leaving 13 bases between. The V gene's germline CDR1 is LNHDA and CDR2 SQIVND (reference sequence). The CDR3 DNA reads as TGTGCCAGTAGTATTAGGCAGGAATGGAATGAGCAGTTCTTC. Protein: CASSIRQEWNEQFF.

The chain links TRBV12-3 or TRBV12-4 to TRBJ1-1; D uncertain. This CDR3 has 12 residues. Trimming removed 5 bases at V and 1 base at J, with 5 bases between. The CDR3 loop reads CASSTPNTEAFF. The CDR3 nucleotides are TGTGCCAGCAGTACACCGAACACTGAAGCTTTCTTT.

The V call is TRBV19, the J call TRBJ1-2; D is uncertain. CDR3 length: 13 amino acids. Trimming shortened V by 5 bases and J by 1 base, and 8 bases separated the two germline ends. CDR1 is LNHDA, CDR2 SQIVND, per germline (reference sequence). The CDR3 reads CASSPEINYGYTF. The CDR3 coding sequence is TGTGCCAGTAGTCCGGAGATTAACTATGGCTACACCTTC.

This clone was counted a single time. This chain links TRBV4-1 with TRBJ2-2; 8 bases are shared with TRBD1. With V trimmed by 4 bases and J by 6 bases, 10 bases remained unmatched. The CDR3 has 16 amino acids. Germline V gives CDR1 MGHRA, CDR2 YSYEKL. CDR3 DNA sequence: TGCGCCAGCAGCCCGATCCCGGGACAGGACGCCGGGGAGCTGTTTTTT. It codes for CASSPIPGQDAGELFF.

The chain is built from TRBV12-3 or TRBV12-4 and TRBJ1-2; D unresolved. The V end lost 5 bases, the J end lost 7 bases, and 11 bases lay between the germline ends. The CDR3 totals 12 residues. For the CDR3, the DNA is TGTGCCAGCAGTCTAGGTAGTTTTGGCTACACCTTC. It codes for CASSLGSFGYTF.

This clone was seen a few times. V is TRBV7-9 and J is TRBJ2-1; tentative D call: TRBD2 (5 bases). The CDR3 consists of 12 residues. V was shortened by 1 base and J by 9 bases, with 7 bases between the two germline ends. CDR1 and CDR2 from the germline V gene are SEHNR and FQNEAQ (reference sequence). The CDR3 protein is CASSLGGLEQFF. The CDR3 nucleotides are TGTGCCAGCAGCTTAGGTGGACTTGAGCAGTTCTTC.